This T cell receptor (beta chain) originates from a study of T cell repertoires in cytomegalovirus infection. Overall study context: CMV infection plus the matching HLA type was flagged by public TCR beta signatures. Study results and caveats: Cumulative frequency (of public TCR beta family members) identified carriers of CMV plus the relevant HLA. Dominating the ex vivo response were TCR beta clonotypes that were CMV-specific and HLA-C-restricted.

Trimming cost V 7 bases and J 4 bases; bases outside gene matches: 8. CDR1 and CDR2 from the germline V gene are SGHKS and YYEKEE (reference sequence). The CDR3 runs to 14 residues. TCRdb recomputed calls from the reads with MiXCR, one row per CDR3 protein. The table lists 800,000 to 950,000 distinct CDR3 sequences, 32% of them singletons. Of note for this clonotype: The antigen is unknown.

Sequenced material: cultured CD8+ T cells from PBMCs, taken from culture after CMV antigen stimulation. The TCR originated in a human donor in good health (CMV status not recorded). Some clones in this sample may be carry-over from other donors' samples. V usage is TRBV5-5 and J usage is TRBJ1-5; 7 positions agree with TRBD1. CDR3 bases: TGTGCCAGCCAAAGGGACAGCGTGAATCAGCCCCAGCATTTT. This sequence encodes CASQRDSVNQPQHF.